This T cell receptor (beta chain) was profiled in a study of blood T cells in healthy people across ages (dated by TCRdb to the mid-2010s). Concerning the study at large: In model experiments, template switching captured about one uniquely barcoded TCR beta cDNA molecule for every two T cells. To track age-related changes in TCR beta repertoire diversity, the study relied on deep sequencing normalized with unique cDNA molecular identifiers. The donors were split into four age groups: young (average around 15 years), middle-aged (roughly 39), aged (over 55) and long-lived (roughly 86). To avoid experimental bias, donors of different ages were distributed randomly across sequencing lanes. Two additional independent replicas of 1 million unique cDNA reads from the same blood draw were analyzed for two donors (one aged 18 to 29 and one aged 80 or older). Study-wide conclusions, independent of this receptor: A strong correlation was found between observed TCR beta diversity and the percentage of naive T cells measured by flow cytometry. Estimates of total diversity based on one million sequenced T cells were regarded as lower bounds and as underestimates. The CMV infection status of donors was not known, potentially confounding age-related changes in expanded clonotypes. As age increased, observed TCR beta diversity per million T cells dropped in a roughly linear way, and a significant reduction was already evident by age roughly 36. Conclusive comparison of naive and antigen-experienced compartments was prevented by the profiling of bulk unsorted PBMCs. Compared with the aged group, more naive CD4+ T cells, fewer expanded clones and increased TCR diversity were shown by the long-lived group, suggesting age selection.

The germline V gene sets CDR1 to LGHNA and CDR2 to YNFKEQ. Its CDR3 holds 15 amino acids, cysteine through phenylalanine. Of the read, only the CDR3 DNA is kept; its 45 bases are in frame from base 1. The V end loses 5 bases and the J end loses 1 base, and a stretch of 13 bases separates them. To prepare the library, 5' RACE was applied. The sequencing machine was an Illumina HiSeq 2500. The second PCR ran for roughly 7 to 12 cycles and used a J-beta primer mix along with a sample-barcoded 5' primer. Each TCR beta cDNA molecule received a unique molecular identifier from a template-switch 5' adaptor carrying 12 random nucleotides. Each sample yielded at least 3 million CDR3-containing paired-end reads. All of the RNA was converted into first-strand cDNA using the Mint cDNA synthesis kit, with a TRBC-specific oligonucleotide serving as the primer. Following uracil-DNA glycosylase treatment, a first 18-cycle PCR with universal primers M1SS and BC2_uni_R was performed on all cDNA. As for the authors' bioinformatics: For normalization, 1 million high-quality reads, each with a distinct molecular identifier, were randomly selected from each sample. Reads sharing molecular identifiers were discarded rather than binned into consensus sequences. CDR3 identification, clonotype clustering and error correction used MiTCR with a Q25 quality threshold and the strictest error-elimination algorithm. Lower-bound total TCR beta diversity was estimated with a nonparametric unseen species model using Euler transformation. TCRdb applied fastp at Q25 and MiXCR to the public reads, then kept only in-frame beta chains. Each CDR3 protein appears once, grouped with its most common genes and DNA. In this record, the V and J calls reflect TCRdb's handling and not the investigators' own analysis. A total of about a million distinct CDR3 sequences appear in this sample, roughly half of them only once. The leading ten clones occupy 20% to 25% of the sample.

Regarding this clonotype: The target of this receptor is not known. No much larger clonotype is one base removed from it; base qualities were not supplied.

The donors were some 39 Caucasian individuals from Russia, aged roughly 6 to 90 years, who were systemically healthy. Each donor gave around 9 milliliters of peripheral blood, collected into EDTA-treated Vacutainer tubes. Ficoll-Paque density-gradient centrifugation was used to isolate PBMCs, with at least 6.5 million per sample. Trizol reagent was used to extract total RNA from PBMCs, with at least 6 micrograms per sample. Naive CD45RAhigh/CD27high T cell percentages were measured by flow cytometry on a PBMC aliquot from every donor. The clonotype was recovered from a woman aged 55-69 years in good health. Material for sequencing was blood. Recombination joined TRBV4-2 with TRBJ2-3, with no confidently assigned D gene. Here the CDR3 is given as CASSYTVDRTDTQYF. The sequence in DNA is TGTGCCAGCAGCTATACGGTCGACCGCACAGATACGCAGTATTTT.